The next 5 T cell receptor beta chains were all read from a single sample in a study of CD8+ T cells in alopecia areata. RNA, once extracted, was reverse transcribed into cDNA for use as the sequencing template. Sequencing used immunoSEQ multiplex PCR; TCRdb keeps in-frame clones, though not all of them. The repertoire holds fewer than 150,000 clones, with about four fifths as singletons. Treatment defined: oral pan-JAK inhibitor, 5-10 mg twice daily. This specimen was CD8+ T cells sorted from blood, taken at week 4, from a patient treated with tofacitinib. These receptors were obtained from a human donor with alopecia areata.

Remarks on this clone: The sample carries other DNA sequences with the same CDR3. The chain uses TRBV25-1 and TRBJ1-1; no clear D. Trimming shortened V by 1 base and J by 8 bases, and 14 bases separated the two germline ends. This CDR3 has 14 amino acids. CDR1 MGHDK and CDR2 SYGVNS come from the germline V gene. CDR3 protein: CASSEFNSGNEAFF. CDR3 nucleotide sequence: TGTGCCAGCAGTGAATTTAACAGCGGGAACGAAGCTTTCTTT.

V gene TRBV29-1 combines with J gene TRBJ2-1; TRBD2 agrees at 12 bases. With 4 bases clipped from V and 9 bases from J, the junction kept 4 bases outside the gene matches. This CDR3 is 13 amino acids long. The germline CDR1 and CDR2 sequences are SQVTM and ANQGSEA. The CDR3 DNA is TGCAGCGTTGGACTAGCGGGGGTGAGTGAGCAGTTCTTC. This translates into CSVGLAGVSEQFF.

The chain uses TRBV4-1 and TRBJ2-5; D gene unclear. V was cut by 1 base and J by 3 bases, with 6 bases left in between. CDR3 length: 13 residues. Germline V gives CDR1 MGHRA, CDR2 YSYEKL. The CDR3 DNA reads TGCGCCAGCAGCCAAGCGGCGGAAGAGACCCAGTACTTC. It is translated as CASSQAAEETQYF.

This clone has just a few counts. V gene TRBV27 combines with J gene TRBJ2-7; 10 nucleotides agree with TRBD2. Germline values: CDR1 MNHEY, CDR2 SMNVEV (reference sequence). Trimming cost V 6 bases and J 0 bases; bases outside gene matches: 5. The CDR3 contains 15 residues. As DNA, the CDR3 is TGTGCCAGCAGCCATAGCGGGGGGAGCTCCTACGAGCAGTACTTC. It translates to CASSHSGGSSYEQYF.

This chain joins TRBV12-5 and TRBJ2-4, with D perhaps TRBD1 (5 bases). Trimming took off 5 bases at V and 7 bases at J, with 12 bases between the two ends. CDR3 length: 13 residues. Germline CDR1 and CDR2: LGHNT and FRNRAP. In DNA, the CDR3 is TGTGCTAGTGGTCAGGACATCAGGAACATTCAGTACTTC. Its protein is CASGQDIRNIQYF.